The sequence of this T cell receptor beta chain was determined in a study of CD8+ T cells in alopecia areata. Whole-study context: For 6 to 18 months, tofacitinib was taken, and 6 months off drug followed.

The treatment denotes: oral pan-JAK inhibitor, 5-10 mg twice daily. The V end lost 4 bases, the J end lost 2 bases, and 8 bases lay between the germline ends. There are 13 residues in the CDR3. Germline values: CDR1 MGHDK, CDR2 SYGVNS. Extracted RNA was reverse transcribed into cDNA, the sequencing template. Sequencing used immunoSEQ multiplex PCR; TCRdb keeps in-frame clones, though not all of them. The sample includes fewer than 250,000 clones, 35% to 40% of them seen just once. The sequences come from CD4+ T cells sorted from blood, collected at approximately week 30, from a patient treated with tofacitinib. The rearrangement links TRBV25-1 to TRBJ1-2; D is undetermined. The sequence was obtained from a human donor with alopecia areata. CDR3 nucleotide sequence: TGTGCCAGCAGTGTTGCAGGCAACTATGGCTACACCTTC. This encodes CASSVAGNYGYTF.